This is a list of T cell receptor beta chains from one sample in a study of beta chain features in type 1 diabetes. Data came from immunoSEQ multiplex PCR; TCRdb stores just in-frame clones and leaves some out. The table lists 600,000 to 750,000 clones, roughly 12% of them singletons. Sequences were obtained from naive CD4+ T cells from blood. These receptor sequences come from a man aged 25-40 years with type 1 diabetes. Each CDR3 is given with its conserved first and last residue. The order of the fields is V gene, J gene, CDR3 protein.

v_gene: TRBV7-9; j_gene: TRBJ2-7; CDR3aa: CASRSASGEQYF
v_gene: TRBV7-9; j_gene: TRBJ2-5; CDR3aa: CASSLEQVAETQYF
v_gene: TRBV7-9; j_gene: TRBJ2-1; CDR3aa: CASSLDAGSYNEQFF
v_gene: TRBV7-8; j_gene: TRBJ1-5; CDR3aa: CASSLGDVQPQHF
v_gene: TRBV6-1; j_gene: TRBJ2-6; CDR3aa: CASSQAGIPRNSGANVLTF
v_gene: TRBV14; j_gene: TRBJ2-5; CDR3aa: CASKQTGTGQETQYF
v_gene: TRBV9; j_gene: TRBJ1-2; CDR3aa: CASTYISAGNGYTF
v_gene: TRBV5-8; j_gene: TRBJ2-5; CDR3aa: CASSPQIETQYF
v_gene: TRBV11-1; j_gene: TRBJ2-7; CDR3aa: CASSRQGPSYEQYF
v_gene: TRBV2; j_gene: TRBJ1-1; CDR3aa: CASNPKGGTEAFF
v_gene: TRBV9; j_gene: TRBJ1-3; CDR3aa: CASSPRQATSGNTIYF
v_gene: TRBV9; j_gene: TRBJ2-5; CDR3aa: CASSPLQGAAETQYF
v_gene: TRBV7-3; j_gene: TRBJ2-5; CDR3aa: CASSPGRGGETQYF
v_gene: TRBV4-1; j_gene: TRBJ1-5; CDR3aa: CASSQGYVSNQPQHF